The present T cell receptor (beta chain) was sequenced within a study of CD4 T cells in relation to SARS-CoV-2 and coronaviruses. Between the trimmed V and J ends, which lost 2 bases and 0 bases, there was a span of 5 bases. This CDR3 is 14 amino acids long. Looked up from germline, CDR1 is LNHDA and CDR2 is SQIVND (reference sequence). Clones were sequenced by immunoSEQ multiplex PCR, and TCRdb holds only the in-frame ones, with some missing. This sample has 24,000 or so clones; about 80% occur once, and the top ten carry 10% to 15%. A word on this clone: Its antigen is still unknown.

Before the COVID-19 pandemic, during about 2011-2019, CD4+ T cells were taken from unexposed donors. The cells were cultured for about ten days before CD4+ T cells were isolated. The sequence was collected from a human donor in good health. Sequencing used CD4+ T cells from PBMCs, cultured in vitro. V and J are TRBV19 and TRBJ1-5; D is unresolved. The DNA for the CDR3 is TGTGCCAGTAGTATATCAGATAGCAATCAGCCCCAGCATTTT. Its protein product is CASSISDSNQPQHF.